This T cell receptor (beta chain) came from a study of early stage breast cancer tumors. Study-wide findings and caveats: Commonly generated sequences made up most enriched TCRB sequences shared between patients. Compared with adjacent normal breast, tumors showed 2 to 2.5-fold denser, more clonal T cells.

Of note for this clone: What it binds is not known.

V was shortened by 7 bases and J by 4 bases, with 7 bases between the two germline ends. CDR3 length: 12 amino acids. CDR1 and CDR2 (germline): SNHLY, FYNNEI. Assay: immunoSEQ multiplex PCR; the TCRdb copy retains only in-frame clones and omits some. Of under 4,500 clones in the sample, around 72% were seen once. J is TRBJ1-4 and V is TRBV2; unclear D gene. The sample comprised breast tumor tissue. The sequence came from a person between 35 and 49 years old with breast cancer. The CDR3, as DNA: TGTGCCAGCAACCTTGGTAATGAAAAACTGTTTTTT. Its translation is CASNLGNEKLFF. Looking up the rest from reference TRBV2 and TRBJ1-4 gives the full variable domain: EPEVTQTPSHQVTQMGQEVILRCVPISNHLYFYWYRQILGQKVEFLVSFYNNEISEKSEIFDDQFSVERPDGSNFTLKIRSTKLEDSAMYFCASNLGNEKLFFGSGTQLSVL.